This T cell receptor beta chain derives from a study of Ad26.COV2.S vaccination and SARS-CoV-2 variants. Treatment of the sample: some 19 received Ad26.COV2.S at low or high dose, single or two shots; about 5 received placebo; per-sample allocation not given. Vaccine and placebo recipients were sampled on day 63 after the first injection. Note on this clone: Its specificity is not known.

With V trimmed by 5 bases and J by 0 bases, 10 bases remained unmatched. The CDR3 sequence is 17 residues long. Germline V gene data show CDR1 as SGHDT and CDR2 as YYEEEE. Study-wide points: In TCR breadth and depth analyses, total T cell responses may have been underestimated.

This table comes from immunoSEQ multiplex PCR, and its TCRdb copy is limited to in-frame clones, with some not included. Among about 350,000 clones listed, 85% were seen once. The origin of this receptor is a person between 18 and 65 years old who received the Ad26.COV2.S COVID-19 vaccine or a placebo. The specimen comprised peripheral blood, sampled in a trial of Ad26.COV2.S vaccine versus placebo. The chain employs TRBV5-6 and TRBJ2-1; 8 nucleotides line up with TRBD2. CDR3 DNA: TGTGCCAGCAGAGCTTCCGGGACTAGAGGCTCCTACAATGAGCAGTTCTTC. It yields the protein CASRASGTRGSYNEQFF. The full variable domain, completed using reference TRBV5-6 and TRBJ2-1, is DAGVTQSPTHLIKTRGQQVTLRCSPKSGHDTVSWYQQALGQGPQFIFQYYEEEERQRGNFPDRFSGHQFPNYSSELNVNALLLGDSALYLCASRASGTRGSYNEQFFGPGTRLTVL.